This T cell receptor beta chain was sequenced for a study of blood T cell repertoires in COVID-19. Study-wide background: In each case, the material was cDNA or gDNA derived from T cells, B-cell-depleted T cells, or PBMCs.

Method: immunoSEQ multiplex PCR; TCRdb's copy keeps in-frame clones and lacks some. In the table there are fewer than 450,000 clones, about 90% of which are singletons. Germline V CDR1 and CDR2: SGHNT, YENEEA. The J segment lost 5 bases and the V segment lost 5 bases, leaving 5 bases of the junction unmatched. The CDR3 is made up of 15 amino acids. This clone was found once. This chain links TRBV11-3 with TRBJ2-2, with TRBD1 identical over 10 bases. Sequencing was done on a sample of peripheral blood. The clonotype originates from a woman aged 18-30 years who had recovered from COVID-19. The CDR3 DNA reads TGTGCCAGCAGCCCGCGGGACAGGGGAACCGGGGAGCTGTTTTTT. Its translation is CASSPRDRGTGELFF.